These 12 T cell receptor beta chains were sequenced from one sample in a study of blood T cell repertoires in COVID-19 (dated by TCRdb to the early 2020s). Library preparation employed the immunoSEQ multiplex PCR assay. The immuneACCESS repertoire file appears here via TCRdb, limited to in-frame rearrangements. These files lack a portion of the clones; in checked studies, under half of the deficit traces to unresolved V genes, and the cause of the others is not known. Counted in this sample were roughly 6,200 clones; roughly four fifths of them appeared once. Roughly 16% of the sample comes from the top ten. Sequenced sample: peripheral blood. The receptors stem from a man aged 60 to 69 with acute or convalescent COVID-19.

J is TRBJ1-1 and V is TRBV5-1; 10 bases are a match to TRBD1. Trimming at V came to 4 bases and at J to 11 bases, leaving 8 bases not matched to a gene. The CDR3 has 13 amino acids. Germline loops: CDR1 SGHRS, CDR2 YFSETQ. The CDR3 bases are TGCGCCAGCAGCCTCGGGACAGGGGAGAATGCTTTCTTT. Amino acids: CASSLGTGENAFF.

This clone showed up just once. The chain is built from TRBV30 and TRBJ2-7, with TRBD1 identical over 7 bases. This CDR3 comprises 15 residues. J was trimmed by 6 bases and V by 5 bases; bases with no gene match: 16. Germline V gene sequence: CDR1 GTSNPN, CDR2 SVGIG (reference sequence). In DNA form, the CDR3 reads TGTGCCTGGGCCGTGGGCCACGGCAGGGGGATCGAGCAGTACTTC. This codes for CAWAVGHGRGIEQYF.

The chain is built from TRBV7-2 and TRBJ1-1; tentative D call: TRBD1 (6 bases). Germline V gives CDR1 SGHTA, CDR2 FQGNSA. The CDR3 is 17 amino acids. With 3 bases removed from V and 3 bases from J, the gap between germline ends came to 20 bases. CDR3 residues: CASSFGGFGGRDTEAFF. In DNA form, the CDR3 reads TGTGCCAGCAGCTTCGGGGGGTTTGGGGGCCGGGACACTGAAGCTTTCTTT. Using reference TRBV7-2 and TRBJ1-1 for the parts outside the CDR3, the full variable domain is GAGVSQSPSNKVTEKGKDVELRCDPISGHTALYWYRQSLGQGLEFLIYFQGNSAPDKSGLPSDRFSAERTGGSVSTLTIQRTQQEDSAVYLCASSFGGFGGRDTEAFFGQGTRLTVV.

The chain recombines TRBV5-1 with TRBJ1-2; D unclear. Germline lookup yields CDR1 SGHRS and CDR2 YFSETQ. V was pared by 0 bases and J by 0 bases, with 6 bases between. The CDR3 sequence is 14 residues long. CDR3 residues: CASSLDSTNYGYTF. The DNA of the CDR3 is TGCGCCAGCAGCTTGGACAGTACTAACTATGGCTACACCTTC.

This chain connects TRBV2 to TRBJ2-3; weak D call: TRBD1 (5 bases). There are 13 residues in the CDR3. V was clipped by 10 bases and J by 6 bases, with 17 bases between them. The germline V gene has CDR1 SNHLY and CDR2 FYNNEI. CDR3: CATTGQVGDTQYF. The DNA of the CDR3 is TGTGCCACCACAGGACAAGTTGGCGATACGCAGTATTTT.

The chain joins TRBV14 to TRBJ1-6; no firm D call. Germline V gene lookup returns CDR1 SGHDN and CDR2 FVKESK. Trimming pared 4 bases from V and 7 bases from J, leaving 8 bases between. The CDR3 consists of 13 residues. The CDR3 nucleotides are TGTGCCAGCAGCCTGGGAGGAAATTCACCCCTCCACTTT. Protein: CASSLGGNSPLHF.

The chain carries TRBV6-1 and TRBJ2-7; 11 bases are shared with TRBD1. V shed 1 base, J shed 3 bases, and the junction held 2 bases outside the gene matches. From germline, CDR1 is MNHNS and CDR2 SASEGT. The CDR3 is 15 residues long. CDR3 region: CASSEDGTGGYEQYF. DNA for the CDR3: TGTGCCAGCAGTGAAGACGGGACAGGGGGCTACGAGCAGTACTTC.

This clone showed up just once. The chain uses TRBV18 and TRBJ1-1; D is unresolved. Germline CDR1 reads KGHSH; CDR2 reads LQKENI. CDR3 length: 13 residues. Trimming stripped 1 base from V and 0 bases from J, with 3 bases between. The CDR3 loop reads CASSPQLNTEAFF. CDR3 DNA sequence: TGTGCCAGCTCACCACAGCTGAACACTGAAGCTTTCTTT.

The chain combines TRBV3-1 (or the pseudogene TRBV3-2) with TRBJ1-6; D is unresolved. CDR1 LGHDT and CDR2 YNNKEL come from the germline V gene (reference sequence). The CDR3 consists of 18 residues. Deletions cut 3 bases from V and 1 base from J, with 16 bases between. The chain's CDR3 is CASSHSGIGRSYNSPLHF. The CDR3, as DNA: TGTGCCAGCAGCCATTCCGGAATCGGGAGGTCCTATAATTCACCCCTCCACTTT.

The V gene is TRBV7-3, the J gene TRBJ2-3, with 11 bases matching TRBD1. V shed 4 bases, J shed 3 bases, and the junction held 6 bases outside the gene matches. CDR1 and CDR2 (germline): SGHTA, FQGTGA. The CDR3 has 16 amino acids. The CDR3 loop is CASSSGTGGGTDTQYF. In nucleotides, the CDR3 is TGTGCCAGCAGCTCCGGGACAGGGGGAGGGACAGATACGCAGTATTTT.

J is TRBJ2-1 and V is TRBV2; TRBD1 might be the D (5 bases). Germline lookup yields CDR1 SNHLY and CDR2 FYNNEI. The CDR3 has 15 amino acids. V lost 6 bases and J 0 bases, leaving 12 bases between the germline ends. The CDR3 DNA sequence: TGTGCCAGCAGCCCCGGCCAGGGCTCCTACAATGAGCAGTTCTTC. This translates into CASSPGQGSYNEQFF. Combining the CDR3 with reference TRBV2 and TRBJ2-1 gives the whole variable domain EPEVTQTPSHQVTQMGQEVILRCVPISNHLYFYWYRQILGQKVEFLVSFYNNEISEKSEIFDDQFSVERPDGSNFTLKIRSTKLEDSAMYFCASSPGQGSYNEQFFGPGTRLTVL.

This clone was seen only once. This chain links TRBV5-1 with TRBJ1-2; D may be TRBD1 (6 bases). V was pared by 2 bases and J by 8 bases, with 13 bases between. Germline loops: CDR1 SGHRS, CDR2 YFSETQ. CDR3 size: 13 residues. The CDR3 DNA sequence: TGCGCCAGCAGCTTACTCACAGGGTTCGGCTACACCTTC. Translated: CASSLLTGFGYTF.